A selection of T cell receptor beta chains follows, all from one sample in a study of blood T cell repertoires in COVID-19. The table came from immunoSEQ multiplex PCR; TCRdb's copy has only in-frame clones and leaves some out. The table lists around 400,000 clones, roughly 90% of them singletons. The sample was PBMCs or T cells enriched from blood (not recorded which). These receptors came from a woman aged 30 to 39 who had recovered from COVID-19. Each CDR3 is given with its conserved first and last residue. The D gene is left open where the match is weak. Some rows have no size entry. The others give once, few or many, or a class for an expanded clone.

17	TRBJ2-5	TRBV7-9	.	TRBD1	TGTGCCAGCAGCTTATTAGCCGGGACAGGGGTCCAAGAGACCCAGTACTTC	CASSLLAGTGVQETQYF
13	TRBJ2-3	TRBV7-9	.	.	TGTGCCAGCCAATTTTTGCGCGCAGATACGCAGTATTTT	CASQFLRADTQYF
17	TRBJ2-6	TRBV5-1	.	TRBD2	TGCGCCAGCCGGAAACTAGCGGGGGGGCCCGGGGCCAACGTCCTGACTTTC	CASRKLAGGPGANVLTF
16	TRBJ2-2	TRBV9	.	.	TGTGCCAGCAGCGCCTCTAGCGTCGCGAACACCGGGGAGCTGTTTTTT	CASSASSVANTGELFF
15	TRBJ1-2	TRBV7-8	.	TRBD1	TGTGCCAGCAGCTTAGGACAGGGGGCTTTTTATGGCTACACCTTC	CASSLGQGAFYGYTF
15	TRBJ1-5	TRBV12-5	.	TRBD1	TGTGCTAGTGGTTTTGGACAGGGTACAAATCAGCCCCAGCATTTT	CASGFGQGTNQPQHF
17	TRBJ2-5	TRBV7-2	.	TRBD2	TGTGCCAGCAGCTTTGCGGGGGGGCCTTCGATTCGGGAGACCCAGTACTTC	CASSFAGGPSIRETQYF
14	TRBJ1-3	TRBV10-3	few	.	TGTGCCATCAAGGACTTTTCCTCTGGAAACACCATATATTTT	CAIKDFSSGNTIYF
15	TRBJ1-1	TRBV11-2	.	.	TGTGCCAGCAGCCTTGGGTACGACAGTCTTATTGAAGCTTTCTTT	CASSLGYDSLIEAFF
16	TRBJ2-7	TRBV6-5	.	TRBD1	TGTGCCAGCAGTTACTCGAGTTTAGGGACAGGTAACGAGCAGTACTTC	CASSYSSLGTGNEQYF
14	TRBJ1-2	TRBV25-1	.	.	TGTGCCAGCAGTGAACACCGCGCTAACTATGGCTACACCTTC	CASSEHRANYGYTF
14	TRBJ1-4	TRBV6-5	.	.	TGTGCCAGCAGGGAGCACAGGGTCAATGAAAAACTGTTTTTT	CASREHRVNEKLFF
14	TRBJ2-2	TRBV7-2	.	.	TGTGCCAGCAGCTTTCGTCAGGCCCACGGGGAGCTGTTTTTT	CASSFRQAHGELFF
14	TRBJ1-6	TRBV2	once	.	TGTGCCAGCAGTGGCGGCGTTGTCGGCTCACCCCTCCACTTT	CASSGGVVGSPLHF
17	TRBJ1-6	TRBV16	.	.	TGTGCCAGCAGCGACAGGACCCCGGGCTCCCAAAATTCACCCCTCCACTTT	CASSDRTPGSQNSPLHF